The clone carrying this T cell receptor beta chain was observed once. CDR3 size: 19 residues. The ends lost 5 bases at V and 7 bases at J; junction bases unmatched: 17. CDR1 is MNHEY, CDR2 SMNVEV, per germline (reference sequence). Data came from immunoSEQ multiplex PCR; TCRdb stores just in-frame clones and leaves some out. The table has 200,000 to 250,000 clones, 80% to 90% seen once. This sample was taken from a study of blood T cell repertoires in COVID-19. The rearrangement links TRBV27 to TRBJ1-6; 10 positions agree with TRBD1. The TCR comes from a woman aged 45-65 years who had been exposed to COVID-19. The sequencing sample was made of PBMCs or T cells enriched from blood (not recorded which). This CDR3 reads CASSRTRQGALLGNSPLHF. Written as DNA, the CDR3 is TGTGCCAGCAGTCGAACAAGACAGGGGGCGCTGCTTGGAAATTCACCCCTCCACTTT.